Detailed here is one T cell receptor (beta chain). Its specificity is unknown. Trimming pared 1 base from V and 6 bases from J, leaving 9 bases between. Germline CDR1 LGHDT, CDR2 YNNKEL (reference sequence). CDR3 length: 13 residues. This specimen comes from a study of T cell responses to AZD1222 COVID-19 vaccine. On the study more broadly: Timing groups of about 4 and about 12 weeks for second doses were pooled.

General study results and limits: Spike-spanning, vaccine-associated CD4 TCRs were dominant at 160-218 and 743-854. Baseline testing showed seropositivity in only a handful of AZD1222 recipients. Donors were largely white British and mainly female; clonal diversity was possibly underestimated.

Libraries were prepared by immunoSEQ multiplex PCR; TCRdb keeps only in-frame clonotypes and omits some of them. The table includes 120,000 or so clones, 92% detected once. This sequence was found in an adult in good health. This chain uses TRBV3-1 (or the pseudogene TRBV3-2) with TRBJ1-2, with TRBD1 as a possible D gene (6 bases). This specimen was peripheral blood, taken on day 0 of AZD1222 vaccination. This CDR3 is CASSQGGGNGYTF. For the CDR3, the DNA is TGTGCCAGCAGCCAAGGGGGGGGCAATGGCTACACCTTC.